This T cell receptor (beta chain) comes out of a study of blood T cell repertoires in COVID-19. The CDR3 covers 14 residues. V was shortened by 6 bases and J by 4 bases, with 15 bases between the two germline ends. Germline V gene sequence: CDR1 SGHNT, CDR2 YENEEA. Profiled with immunoSEQ multiplex PCR; TCRdb holds only in-frame clones, not every one. The table shows fewer than 150,000 clones, with about 79% occurring only once. The sequence was obtained from a man between 65 and 79 years old with acute or convalescent COVID-19. Sample: peripheral blood. J is TRBJ2-5 and V is TRBV11-3; D is perhaps TRBD2 (7 bases). The CDR3 DNA reads as TGTGCCAGCAGGGGGGGGGCGGTCCGAGAGACCCAGTACTTC. It encodes CASRGGAVRETQYF.